These 8 T cell receptor beta chains share one sample of origin, sequenced in a study of blood T cell repertoires in COVID-19. The assay was immunoSEQ multiplex PCR, and TCRdb's table has in-frame clones only and misses some. The sample lists some 330,000 clones; about nine tenths were seen once. The specimen was peripheral blood. The origin of the receptors is a woman in her twenties or thirties with COVID-19, enrolled during active disease.

The CDR3 DNA reads as TGTGCCAGCAGTTCCCGGGGGAACTACGAGCAGTACGTC. Its protein is CASSSRGNYEQYV. The chain carries TRBV6-5 and TRBJ2-7; D possibly corresponds to TRBD2 (6 bases). CDR1 MNHEY and CDR2 SVGAGI come from the germline V gene. This CDR3 region has 13 residues. Trimming took 4 bases from V and 3 from J, leaving 10 bases between them.

This clone was recorded once. The V and J genes are TRBV19 and TRBJ1-1; maybe TRBD1 (6 bases). The CDR3 sequence is 14 residues long. Germline-derived CDR1 and CDR2 are LNHDA and SQIVND (reference sequence). Deletions cut 6 bases from V and 1 base from J, with 12 bases between. CDR3 coding DNA: TGTGCCAGTAGGTTGGACAGACCGAACACTGAAGCTTTCTTT. It translates to CASRLDRPNTEAFF. Full variable domain (rest looked up from reference TRBV19 and TRBJ1-1): DGGITQSPKYLFRKEGQNVTLSCEQNLNHDAMYWYRQDPGQGLRLIYYSQIVNDFQKGDIAEGYSVSREKKESFPLTVTSAQKNPTAFYLCASRLDRPNTEAFFGQGTRLTVV.

The count of this clone is one. The rearrangement joins TRBV9 to TRBJ1-2, with D perhaps TRBD1 (5 bases). This CDR3 has 15 residues. Germline V gene data show CDR1 as SGDLS and CDR2 as YYNGEE. V was trimmed by 4 bases and J by 3 bases, leaving 16 bases between them. DNA for the CDR3: TGTGCCAGCAGCCTTACCCTCCAGGGCTACTATGGCTACACCTTC. Translation: CASSLTLQGYYGYTF.

V usage is TRBV5-1 and J usage is TRBJ1-4, with 7 bases matching TRBD1. With 4 bases clipped from V and 4 bases from J, the junction kept 10 bases outside the gene matches. CDR3 size: 16 residues. The germline CDR1 and CDR2 sequences are SGHRS and YFSETQ. Here the CDR3 reads CASSPPSRDSNEKLFF. In nucleotides, the CDR3 is TGCGCCAGCAGCCCACCCTCCCGGGACAGTAATGAAAAACTGTTTTTT.

This chain connects TRBV3-1 (or the pseudogene TRBV3-2) to TRBJ1-2, with D perhaps TRBD1 (5 bases). CDR3 length: 13 amino acids. Trimming stripped 6 bases from V and 8 bases from J, with 16 bases between. Per the germline V gene, CDR1 is LGHDT and CDR2 is YNNKEL (reference sequence). The CDR3, as DNA: TGTGCCAGCAGTAGGACCAGGGAAGGAGGCTACACCTTC. This translates into CASSRTREGGYTF.

The chain recombines TRBV6-1 with TRBJ2-7; 9 bases are a match to TRBD1. The germline V gene encodes CDR1 MNHNS and CDR2 SASEGT. The junction had 8 bases not matched to a gene; V was cut back by 3 bases and J by 5 bases. The CDR3 is made up of 15 amino acids. CDR3 nucleotide sequence: TGTGCCAGCAGTGAGAGGGGACAGGGATCAGACGAGCAGTACTTC. Its translation is CASSERGQGSDEQYF.

V and J are TRBV18 and TRBJ1-1; D perhaps matches TRBD1 (5 bases). From germline, CDR1 is KGHSH and CDR2 LQKENI. The CDR3 length is 15 residues. Deletions cut 3 bases from V and 1 base from J, with 12 bases between. The CDR3 loop reads CASSPQTDPNTEAFF. The CDR3 DNA sequence: TGTGCCAGCTCACCCCAGACAGACCCGAACACTGAAGCTTTCTTT.

This clone was seen only once. The chain couples TRBV18 to TRBJ1-2; no definite D call. V shed 3 bases and J shed 4 bases, with 12 bases lying between them. CDR1 KGHSH and CDR2 LQKENI come from the germline V gene. The CDR3 has 14 residues. The CDR3 region has the DNA TGTGCCAGCTCACCGGCACAGACGACCTATGGCTACACCTTC. This codes for CASSPAQTTYGYTF.